A single sample is the source of the 12 T cell receptor beta chains below, sequenced in a study of cytomegalovirus exposure and HLA in healthy donors. The PCR ran on 60 Vbeta and 13 Jbeta primers. Using immunoSEQ multiplex PCR, the repertoire was profiled, and TCRdb retains in-frame clones only, with some absent. This table has around 280,000 clones, roughly 90% appearing once. The sequenced sample was PBMCs. These receptors all come from a young woman in good health and CMV-seronegative.

The V and J genes are TRBV9 and TRBJ2-3; TRBD2 matches 7 bases. The CDR3 has 14 amino acids. The V and J ends lost 5 bases and 2 bases, in that order; junction bases with no gene match: 5. The V gene's germline CDR1 is SGDLS and CDR2 YYNGEE. The DNA of the CDR3 is TGTGCCAGCAGTTTAAGCGGGGACACAGATACGCAGTATTTT. Protein product: CASSLSGDTDTQYF. The full variable domain, in which reference TRBV9 and TRBJ2-3 provide the parts outside the CDR3, is DSGVTQTPKHLITATGQRVTLRCSPRSGDLSVYWYQQSLDQGLQFLIQYYNGEERAKGNILERFSAQQFPDLHSELNLSSLELGDSALYFCASSLSGDTDTQYFGPGTRLTVL.

The chain recombines TRBV7-9 with TRBJ2-3; perhaps TRBD2 as D (5 bases). The germline V gene has CDR1 SEHNR and CDR2 FQNEAQ (reference sequence). The CDR3 covers 15 residues. V was cut by 5 bases and J by 4 bases, with 16 bases left in between. For the CDR3, the DNA is TGTGCCAGCAGCCGGACTTTAGACGTCGCAGATACGCAGTATTTT. It codes for CASSRTLDVADTQYF.

This rearrangement joins TRBV6-5 to TRBJ1-5, with 10 bases matching TRBD1. The J segment lost 5 bases and the V segment lost 6 bases, leaving 4 bases of the junction unmatched. CDR1 is MNHEY, CDR2 SVGAGI, per germline. The CDR3 has 14 amino acids. The CDR3 DNA is TGTGCCAGCAGCGAAGGGACAGGGGATCAGCCCCAGCATTTT. Protein sequence: CASSEGTGDQPQHF.

The gene calls are TRBV4-2 and TRBJ2-1, with TRBD2 identical over 7 bases. Germline V gene lookup returns CDR1 LGHNA and CDR2 YNFKEQ. V was pared by 5 bases and J by 5 bases, with 15 bases of the junction left unmatched. The CDR3 runs to 17 residues. For the CDR3, the DNA is TGTGCCAGCAGCTCCTCAACCCGGGACTATGTAAACAATGAGCAGTTCTTC. The encoded protein is CASSSSTRDYVNNEQFF.

This chain uses TRBV27 with TRBJ1-5, with 8 nucleotides matching TRBD1. This CDR3 has 17 residues. The V gene's germline CDR1 is MNHEY and CDR2 SMNVEV (reference sequence). The ends lost 8 bases at V and 6 bases at J; junction bases unmatched: 18. The CDR3 bases are TGTGCCAGCGCCCGGGCCCGGACAGGGACGAGAGGTCAGCCCCAGCATTTT. This gives the protein CASARARTGTRGQPQHF.

This chain links TRBV5-4 with TRBJ1-1, with D possibly being TRBD1 (5 bases). Per germline, CDR1 SGHNT and CDR2 YYREEE (reference sequence). This CDR3 has 16 residues. The ends were cut back, 2 bases at V and 5 bases at J, with 19 bases in the middle. Here the CDR3 reads CASSFYRTAVETEAFF. The CDR3 region has the DNA TGTGCCAGCAGCTTTTACAGGACGGCTGTGGAAACTGAAGCTTTCTTT.

The genes are TRBV19 and TRBJ1-5; TRBD1 might be the D (5 bases). V was clipped by 5 bases and J by 2 bases, with 16 bases between them. Germline values: CDR1 LNHDA, CDR2 SQIVND (reference sequence). This CDR3 is built from 16 residues. This CDR3 reads CASSAGRKGGNQPQHF. The CDR3 nucleotides are TGTGCCAGTAGTGCGGGACGGAAAGGGGGCAATCAGCCCCAGCATTTT.

The rearrangement links TRBV2 to TRBJ2-1; 12 bases are a match to TRBD2. This CDR3 has 20 residues. V shed 8 bases and J 0 bases; nucleotides not matched to a gene: 17. The V gene's germline CDR1 is SNHLY and CDR2 FYNNEI. The chain's CDR3 is CASFRAVGLAGSSSYNEQFF. CDR3 nucleotides: TGTGCCAGCTTCCGGGCAGTGGGACTAGCGGGTTCGAGCTCCTACAATGAGCAGTTCTTC.

This chain uses TRBV27 with TRBJ1-1, with 8 positions matching TRBD1. The CDR3 has 15 residues. From germline, CDR1 is MNHEY and CDR2 SMNVEV (reference sequence). The trim removed 1 base at V and 4 bases at J, leaving 5 bases unmatched. CDR3 nucleotides: TGTGCCAGCAGTTTATGGGCAGGGGGCGGCACTGAAGCTTTCTTT. This codes for CASSLWAGGGTEAFF.

With regard to this clone: Other DNA sequences of this sample code for an identical CDR3. The chain couples TRBV5-1 to TRBJ2-1; the D gene is possibly TRBD2 (5 bases). Trimming pared 0 bases from V and 0 bases from J, leaving 7 bases between. The length of the CDR3 is 15 residues. Germline CDR1 SGHRS, CDR2 YFSETQ. The CDR3 spells CASSLVSGSYNEQFF. CDR3 sequence (DNA): TGCGCCAGCAGCTTGGTGAGCGGCTCCTACAATGAGCAGTTCTTC.

V and J are TRBV27 and TRBJ2-7, with 7 bases fitting TRBD1. Trimming took 4 bases from V and 5 from J; bases not matched to a gene: 11. This CDR3 is 15 amino acids long. CDR1 and CDR2 from the germline V gene are MNHEY and SMNVEV (reference sequence). In DNA, the CDR3 is TGTGCCAGCAGTTCACAGGGGAGTGCGTTCCACGAGCAGTACTTC. As protein: CASSSQGSAFHEQYF.

The gene calls are TRBV5-1 and TRBJ2-7, with D possibly matching TRBD2 (5 bases). There are 15 residues in the CDR3. Per germline, CDR1 SGHRS and CDR2 YFSETQ. V gave up 0 bases and J gave up 4 bases, with 14 bases separating them. CDR3 coding DNA: TGCGCCAGCAGCTTGGAGGCGGGTCTACCTTACGAGCAGTACTTC. This translates into CASSLEAGLPYEQYF. Full variable domain (missing parts from reference TRBV5-1 and TRBJ2-7): KAGVTQTPRYLIKTRGQQVTLSCSPISGHRSVSWYQQTPGQGLQFLFEYFSETQRNKGNFPGRFSGRQFSNSRSEMNVSTLELGDSALYLCASSLEAGLPYEQYFGPGTRLTVT.